Listed below are T cell receptor beta chains from one sample, sequenced in a study of blood T cells in healthy people across ages. One entry per CDR3 protein, called by TCRdb with MiXCR from the 5' RACE reads. The sample carries 780,000 or so distinct CDR3 sequences, 20% to 25% recorded once. The same sample was also studied in work on T cells of mothers and their children.

The sequencing sample was made of blood. Receptor source: a boy aged 5-17 years in good health. The CDR3 runs from the conserved cysteine through the conserved F or W. Each record gives: D gene, clone size, J gene, V gene, CDR3 protein, CDR3 DNA. D genes are given only for firm matches. Clone size, where shown, is once, few, many, or a class for clones that have expanded.

d_gene: TRBD2; abundance: .; j_gene: TRBJ2-7; v_gene: TRBV28; CDR3aa: CASLGTSGGASYEQYF; CDR3nt: TGTGCCAGTCTTGGGACTAGCGGGGGGGCCTCTTACGAGCAGTACTTC
d_gene: .; abundance: .; j_gene: TRBJ2-3; v_gene: TRBV7-3; CDR3aa: CASSPFGFGMGPGIDTQYF; CDR3nt: TGTGCCAGCAGCCCTTTTGGATTCGGGATGGGCCCGGGGATAGATACGCAGTATTTT
d_gene: TRBD1; abundance: .; j_gene: TRBJ2-7; v_gene: TRBV5-1; CDR3aa: CASSSMGQSYYEQYF; CDR3nt: TGCGCCAGCAGCTCGATGGGACAGTCTTACTACGAGCAGTACTTC
d_gene: TRBD1; abundance: few; j_gene: TRBJ1-4; v_gene: TRBV6-6; CDR3aa: CASSPDRGTEKLFF; CDR3nt: TGTGCCAGCAGTCCGGACAGGGGGACGGAAAAACTGTTTTTT
d_gene: .; abundance: many; j_gene: TRBJ2-5; v_gene: TRBV5-6; CDR3aa: CASSFTAQETQYF; CDR3nt: TGTGCCAGCAGCTTCACGGCCCAAGAGACCCAGTACTTC
d_gene: .; abundance: .; j_gene: TRBJ1-3; v_gene: TRBV12-3/TRBV12-4; CDR3aa: CASSTDMGAGNTIYF; CDR3nt: TGTGCCAGCAGTACGGACATGGGGGCTGGAAACACCATATATTTT
d_gene: TRBD2; abundance: .; j_gene: TRBJ2-7; v_gene: TRBV7-2; CDR3aa: CASSRGLAGGYEQYF; CDR3nt: TGTGCCAGCAGCCGCGGACTAGCGGGAGGTTACGAGCAGTACTTC
d_gene: .; abundance: .; j_gene: TRBJ2-1; v_gene: TRBV7-3; CDR3aa: CASSADYYNEQFF; CDR3nt: TGTGCCAGCAGCGCGGACTATTACAATGAGCAGTTCTTC
d_gene: .; abundance: few; j_gene: TRBJ1-3; v_gene: TRBV27; CDR3aa: CASLAFGGNTIYF; CDR3nt: TGTGCCAGCCTGGCATTTGGTGGAAACACCATATATTTT
d_gene: .; abundance: few; j_gene: TRBJ1-5; v_gene: TRBV7-9; CDR3aa: CASSLPAEPQHF; CDR3nt: TGTGCCAGCAGCTTACCGGCAGAGCCCCAGCATTTT
d_gene: .; abundance: .; j_gene: TRBJ1-1; v_gene: TRBV28; CDR3aa: CASSLSSETEAFF; CDR3nt: TGTGCCAGCAGTTTATCGTCGGAAACTGAAGCTTTCTTT
d_gene: TRBD2; abundance: .; j_gene: TRBJ2-1; v_gene: TRBV29-1; CDR3aa: CSVELETSSQTNPSDEQFF; CDR3nt: TGCAGCGTTGAGTTAGAGACTAGCAGCCAAACCAACCCATCGGATGAGCAGTTCTTC
d_gene: .; abundance: few; j_gene: TRBJ1-3; v_gene: TRBV4-3; CDR3aa: CASSQVNSGNTIYF; CDR3nt: TGCGCCAGCAGCCAGGTCAACTCTGGAAACACCATATATTTT
d_gene: TRBD2; abundance: .; j_gene: TRBJ2-7; v_gene: TRBV7-6; CDR3aa: CASSPGVAGYEQYF; CDR3nt: TGTGCCAGCAGTCCAGGAGTAGCGGGCTACGAGCAGTACTTC
d_gene: .; abundance: .; j_gene: TRBJ2-7; v_gene: TRBV4-3; CDR3aa: CASSQVAGYDEQYF; CDR3nt: TGCGCCAGCAGCCAAGTTGCAGGTTACGACGAGCAGTACTTC
d_gene: TRBD2; abundance: .; j_gene: TRBJ2-3; v_gene: TRBV24-1; CDR3aa: CATSDRLAGRGDTQYF; CDR3nt: TGTGCCACCAGTGATCGACTAGCGGGAAGGGGAGATACGCAGTATTTT
d_gene: .; abundance: .; j_gene: TRBJ2-3; v_gene: TRBV28; CDR3aa: CASSTTGEKSDTQYF; CDR3nt: TGTGCCAGCAGTACAACGGGGGAGAAATCAGATACGCAGTATTTT
d_gene: .; abundance: once; j_gene: TRBJ1-1; v_gene: TRBV6-2/TRBV6-3; CDR3aa: CASRGGGTGKAFF; CDR3nt: TGTGCCAGCAGGGGAGGAGGGACGGGCAAGGCTTTCTTT
d_gene: TRBD2; abundance: few; j_gene: TRBJ2-5; v_gene: TRBV5-1; CDR3aa: CASSITSGIQETQYF; CDR3nt: TGCGCCAGCAGCATTACTAGCGGGATTCAAGAGACCCAGTACTTC
d_gene: .; abundance: .; j_gene: TRBJ2-5; v_gene: TRBV11-3; CDR3aa: CASSLMGQETQYF; CDR3nt: TGTGCCAGCAGCTTAATGGGGCAAGAGACCCAGTACTTC
d_gene: TRBD1; abundance: .; j_gene: TRBJ2-7; v_gene: TRBV29-1; CDR3aa: CSGRTGSSYEQYF; CDR3nt: TGCAGCGGGCGGACAGGGAGCTCCTACGAGCAGTACTTC
d_gene: TRBD2; abundance: .; j_gene: TRBJ2-1; v_gene: TRBV15; CDR3aa: CATSRVASLAVYNEQFF; CDR3nt: TGTGCCACCAGCAGAGTAGCGTCCCTAGCGGTCTACAATGAGCAGTTCTTC
d_gene: .; abundance: few; j_gene: TRBJ2-1; v_gene: TRBV3-1; CDR3aa: CASKPYAANEQFF; CDR3nt: TGTGCCAGCAAGCCCTACGCGGCCAATGAGCAGTTCTTC
d_gene: .; abundance: once; j_gene: TRBJ2-7; v_gene: TRBV28; CDR3aa: CASSQLSTAELEQYF; CDR3nt: TGTGCCAGCAGCCAGTTGTCAACCGCTGAGCTCGAGCAGTACTTC
d_gene: .; abundance: few; j_gene: TRBJ2-1; v_gene: TRBV7-3; CDR3aa: CASSFNQGHEQFF; CDR3nt: TGTGCCAGCAGTTTCAATCAGGGTCATGAGCAGTTCTTC
d_gene: TRBD1; abundance: few; j_gene: TRBJ2-3; v_gene: TRBV9; CDR3aa: CASSVGQGSSTDTQYF; CDR3nt: TGTGCCAGCAGCGTTGGACAGGGATCTAGCACAGATACGCAGTATTTT
d_gene: .; abundance: few; j_gene: TRBJ1-2; v_gene: TRBV5-1; CDR3aa: CASSLGQSNYGYTF; CDR3nt: TGCGCCAGCAGCTTGGGACAGTCCAACTATGGCTACACCTTC
d_gene: TRBD1; abundance: once; j_gene: TRBJ1-4; v_gene: TRBV28; CDR3aa: CASSPDRGFLGKLFF; CDR3nt: TGTGCCAGCAGCCCGGACAGGGGTTTTCTAGGAAAACTGTTTTTT
d_gene: .; abundance: few; j_gene: TRBJ1-4; v_gene: TRBV7-6; CDR3aa: CASSSNRATNEKLFF; CDR3nt: TGTGCCAGCAGTTCTAACAGGGCAACTAATGAAAAACTGTTTTTT
d_gene: TRBD2; abundance: .; j_gene: TRBJ2-1; v_gene: TRBV12-3/TRBV12-4; CDR3aa: CARSQTSGRYNEQFF; CDR3nt: TGTGCCCGCAGTCAGACTAGCGGGCGCTACAATGAGCAGTTCTTC